The T cell receptor (beta chain) described here comes from a study of T-cell reconstitution after alpha-beta-depleted transplantation in children. Germline loops: CDR1 LGHNA, CDR2 YSLEER. CDR3 length: 14 residues. Trimming shortened V by 0 bases and J by 7 bases, and 10 bases separated the two germline ends. Unique molecular identifiers were incorporated when the TCRbeta library was constructed. TCRdb re-derived calls from the PCR reads in MiXCR, one entry per CDR3 protein. The repertoire holds approximately 99,000 distinct CDR3 sequences, with approximately 6.9% as singletons. The sample holds many counts of this clonotype.

Sequenced here: PBMCs, mostly from graft donor cells, sampled 360 days after TCRalphabeta/CD19-depleted stem cell transplant. The sequence came from a male patient under 10 years old who had a stem cell transplant for acute lymphoblastic leukemia, so the T cells may come from the graft donor. The gene calls are TRBV4-3 and TRBJ2-1; D possibly corresponds to TRBD1 (6 bases). The CDR3 sequence is CASSQDTRGNEQFF. The CDR3 region has the DNA TGCGCCAGCAGCCAAGATACCAGGGGAAATGAGCAGTTCTTC.